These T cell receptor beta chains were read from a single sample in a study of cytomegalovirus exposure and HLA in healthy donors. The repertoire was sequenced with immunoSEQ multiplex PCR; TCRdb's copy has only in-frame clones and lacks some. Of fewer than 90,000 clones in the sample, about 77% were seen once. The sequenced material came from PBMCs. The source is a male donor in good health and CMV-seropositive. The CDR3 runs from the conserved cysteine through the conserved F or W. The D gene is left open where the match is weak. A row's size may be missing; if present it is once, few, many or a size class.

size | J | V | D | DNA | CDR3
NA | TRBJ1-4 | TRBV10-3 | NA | TGTGCCATCAGTGAGTCGGAACAGGGCCGTAATGAAAAACTGTTTTTT | CAISESEQGRNEKLFF
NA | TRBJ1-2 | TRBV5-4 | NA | TGTGCCAGCAGCTTGGAACAGGTCTCACGGGGCTACACCTTC | CASSLEQVSRGYTF
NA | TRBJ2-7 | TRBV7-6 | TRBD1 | TGTGCCAGCAGCCCAGGGACAGGCCTCTCCTACGAGCAGTACTTC | CASSPGTGLSYEQYF
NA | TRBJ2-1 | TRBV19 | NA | TGTGCCAGTAGTATTGGGCGAGGAGGGTATGAGCAGTTCTTC | CASSIGRGGYEQFF
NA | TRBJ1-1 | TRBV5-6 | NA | TGTGCCAGCAGCTTGGAGCTAGGGACAAGCCCCTTACAAACTGAAGCTTTCTTT | CASSLELGTSPLQTEAFF
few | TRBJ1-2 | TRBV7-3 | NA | TGTGCCAGCAGCTTAGGAGCGGGGGCCTCTGGCTACACCTTC | CASSLGAGASGYTF
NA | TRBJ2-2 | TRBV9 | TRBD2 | TGTGCCAGCAGCGTTGGACTAGTTCGGGACACCGGGGAGCTGTTTTTT | CASSVGLVRDTGELFF
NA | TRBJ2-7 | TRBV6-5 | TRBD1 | TGTGCCAGCAGTCCGGACAGGGCTTACGAGCAGTACTTC | CASSPDRAYEQYF
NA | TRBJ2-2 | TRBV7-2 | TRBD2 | TGTGCCAGCAGCGTGAGGGCGGGAGGGCCAACCGGGGAGCTGTTTTTT | CASSVRAGGPTGELFF
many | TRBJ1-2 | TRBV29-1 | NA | TGCAGCGTTGAAAGAAGGGAGTGGGGCTACACCTTC | CSVERREWGYTF
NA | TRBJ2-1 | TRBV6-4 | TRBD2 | TGTGCCAGCAGTGAGTTCGGACTAGCGGGAGGTAATGAGCAGTTCTTC | CASSEFGLAGGNEQFF
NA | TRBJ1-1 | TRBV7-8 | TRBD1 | TGTGCCAGCAGCTTAGCTGTGGACAGGGCCGCTTTCTTT | CASSLAVDRAAFF
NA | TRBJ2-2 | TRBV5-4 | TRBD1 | TGTGCCAGCAGCCCTCCCGGGACAGGGCGGACCGGGGAGCTGTTTTTT | CASSPPGTGRTGELFF
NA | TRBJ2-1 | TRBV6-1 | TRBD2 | TGTGCCAGCAGTGGCCTTTGGCTCAGGACTAGCGGGACCAACTACAATGAGCAGTTCTTC | CASSGLWLRTSGTNYNEQFF
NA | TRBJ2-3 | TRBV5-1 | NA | TGCGCCAGCAGCTTAACAGGGGAGGGCACAGATACGCAGTATTTT | CASSLTGEGTDTQYF
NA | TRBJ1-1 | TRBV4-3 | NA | TGCGCCAGCAGCCAAGTTAATGCGGGTTACACTGAAGCTTTCTTT | CASSQVNAGYTEAFF
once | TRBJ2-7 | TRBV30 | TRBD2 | TGTGCCTGGAGTTGGTCGCTAGCGGGAGGGCTTTCTTCCTACGAGCAGTACTTC | CAWSWSLAGGLSSYEQYF
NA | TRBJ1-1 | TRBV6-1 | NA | TGTGCCGTAATCGGGATCTTGAACACTGAAGCTTTCTTT | CAVIGILNTEAFF
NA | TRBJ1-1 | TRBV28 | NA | TGTGCCAGCAGGAGGACAGTTAGCACTGAAGCTTTCTTT | CASRRTVSTEAFF